The source of this T cell receptor beta chain is a study of neurological immune-mediated disorders (dated by TCRdb to about 2019). Looking at the study overall: Among the approximately 35 multiple sclerosis patients, roughly 31 had relapsing-remitting MS and 3 had secondary progressive MS. Using UMI-based sequencing, the study compared peripheral blood TCR-beta repertoires from patients with HTLV-I-associated myelopathy (HAM/TSP), patients with multiple sclerosis, and healthy controls. Longitudinal samples, technical triplicates and paired sorted CD4+ and CD8+ T-cell subsets, alongside PBMC samples, were included among the approximately 100 TCR-beta libraries. Of the 68 subjects in the cohort, about 15 were HAM/TSP patients, roughly 34 were multiple sclerosis patients, and approximately 20 were healthy controls.

Unsorted PBMC libraries were generated from 2 million PBMCs stored in RNAlater at -80 °C until RNA extraction. The multiple sclerosis patients were enrolled in a US clinical protocol that used magnetic resonance imaging to evaluate disease progression. Peripheral blood was subjected to Ficoll-Hypaque density gradient centrifugation to isolate PBMCs, which were then cryopreserved in liquid nitrogen. The study at large found these results: No identical CDR3 amino acid sequences were shared among expanded clones across subjects, suggesting private TCR-beta repertoires in all groups. The MS cluster showed no association with clinical or MRI features, and the authors stated that larger cohorts are needed. In phylogenetic analysis, the repertoires of 18 of 34 MS patients grouped into a cluster of related CDR3 sequences, which suggests a possible signature at the repertoire level. TCR clonal expansion was highest in HAM/TSP patients and lowest in MS patients, with MS patients falling below even healthy controls.

cDNA was synthesized by template-switch 5'RACE using a primer carrying a 10-nucleotide random unique molecular identifier by which each TCR transcript was tagged. Over 190 million TCR-beta sequences, covering 15-18 subjects, were produced in each sequencing run. The RNeasy kit was used to extract total RNA. The KAPA Real-time Library Amplification kit was used to amplify TCR-beta VDJ regions with primers for the TCR constant region and the 5'RACE anchor. Sample indexes and Illumina adaptors were added in a first PCR, after which library yield was increased in a second PCR. After Ampure bead purification, the roughly 650 bp TCR product was size-selected on a 2% E-gel SizeSelection system. Before pooling, library quality was checked on a Bioanalyzer, concentration was measured with Qubit, and libraries were quantified with the Kapa Library Quantification kit. Libraries were sequenced paired-end 2 x 150 bp on an Illumina HiSeq 2500. To increase sequence diversity, roughly 24-32% phiX was spiked into each library pool. On the study's bioinformatics: The UMI-based MiGEC pipeline processed quality-filtered reads and removed over 80% of raw TCR sequences during error correction. VDJ genes were aligned to IMGT germline references, and each clonotype was defined by a unique CDR3 amino acid sequence together with V-J genes. Clonal expansion, Shannon diversity, and CDR3 relatedness (CalcPairwiseDistances, ClusterSamples) were evaluated with VDJtools, and phylogenetic trees were built with CLCbio workbench. A clone was classed as expanded if it had 8 or more unique UMIs, a cutoff based on coefficient-of-variation modelling across technical triplicates. TCRdb passed the public sequencing reads through fastp at Q25 and MiXCR, retaining productive beta sequences. Here each entry gathers all rows of one CDR3 protein and keeps the most common genes and DNA. TCRdb, not the authors, supplied the V and J calls. This sample gives tens of thousands of distinct CDR3 sequences in total; around 2.5% of them show up just once. The ten largest clones add up to roughly 2% of the sample.

The germline V gene gives CDR1 as SQVTM and CDR2 as ANQGSEA. Relative to germline, V is 7 bases shorter and J is 5 bases shorter, with 10 bases between their ends. Inclusive of the bounding cysteine and phenylalanine, the CDR3 is 11 residues long. The kept DNA is CDR3 alone, 33 bases in frame from the first base. At least ten counts were recorded for this clonotype. The antigen it recognizes is unknown. Qualities for individual bases were not recorded, and no much larger clone is one base off. The V and J segments used are TRBV29-1 and TRBJ2-3; too little of a D gene remains to name it. The TCR was taken from a woman aged 45-60 years with multiple sclerosis. The material sequenced was PBMCs. The CDR3 region: CSGQMVDTQYF. The nucleotide sequence reads as follows: TGCAGCGGCCAAATGGTAGATACGCAGTATTTT.